This TCR beta chain was identified in a study of blood T cell repertoires in COVID-19. Living in 24 US areas, the participants were between about 18 and 90 years of age. Participants' reported clinical history set cohort assignment. Produced via immunoSEQ multiplex PCR; TCRdb's table is partial and in-frame only. The sample has approximately 210,000 clones, roughly 91% seen once; the top ten hold roughly 7.1%. V shed 4 bases and J 5 bases; nucleotides not matched to a gene: 11. The germline V gene has CDR1 SGHTS and CDR2 YDEGEE. The CDR3 totals 15 residues. The origin of this receptor is a young man in a cohort exposed to, infected with or recovered from COVID-19 (not recorded which). The sequencing sample was made of PBMCs or T cells enriched from blood (not recorded which). The chain is built from TRBV5-8 and TRBJ2-5, with 7 bases aligning to TRBD2. The CDR3 nucleotides are TGTGCCAGCAGCCGAGGTGGGCCGGGAGGTGAGACCCAGTACTTC. Its protein is CASSRGGPGGETQYF.